This T cell receptor (beta chain) stems from a study of Ad26.COV2.S vaccination and SARS-CoV-2 variants. Treatment here: some 19 received Ad26.COV2.S at low or high dose, single or two shots; 5 received placebo; per-sample allocation not given. Specimen acquisition occurred on day 63 following the initial vaccine or placebo injection. This table comes from immunoSEQ multiplex PCR, and its TCRdb copy is limited to in-frame clones, with some not included. The sample holds hundreds of thousands of clones, roughly 81% seen once. Notes on this clone: Its antigen is unknown.

Study-level points and caveats: The study found higher spike-specific TCR breadth in vaccine than placebo recipients.

After removal of 2 bases from V and 9 bases from J, the junction contained 7 bases not matched to a gene. The germline gives CDR1 MGHRA, CDR2 YSYEKL. The CDR3 runs to 14 residues. The sequence derives from a person aged 18-65 years who received the Ad26.COV2.S COVID-19 vaccine or a placebo. The sample was peripheral blood, taken in a trial of Ad26.COV2.S vaccine versus placebo. V and J are TRBV4-1 and TRBJ2-1; 7 bases agree with TRBD1. The CDR3 region is CASSQPPQGPEQFF. CDR3 bases: TGCGCCAGCAGCCAACCCCCACAGGGGCCTGAGCAGTTCTTC.